A selection of T cell receptor beta chains follows, all from one sample in a study of blood T cell repertoires in COVID-19. Repertoires were generated with immunoSEQ multiplex PCR, while TCRdb's copy carries only in-frame clones and drops some. In the table there are 95,000 to 110,000 clones, less than 90% of which are singletons. Sequencing input: peripheral blood. The source is a human donor in a cohort sampled during active COVID-19. The CDR3 runs from the conserved cysteine through the conserved F or W. The D gene is left open where the match is weak. Expanded clones are given a class, and other clones once, few, many or no size at all.

NA	TRBD1	TRBV28	TRBJ2-7	TGTGCCAGCAGTGGACAGGCACTATTCTCCTACGAGCAGTACTTC	CASSGQALFSYEQYF
NA	NA	TRBV4-1	TRBJ2-2	TGCGCCAGCAGCCACCCCCGAGGCACCGGGGAGCTGTTTTTT	CASSHPRGTGELFF
few	TRBD1	TRBV16	TRBJ2-7	TGTGCCAGCAGCCAAGCGACAGGGGGAAGTAGGGAGGAGCAGTACTTC	CASSQATGGSREEQYF
NA	TRBD1	TRBV2	TRBJ2-5	TGTGCCAGCAGTGGGGACAGGGCTCAGGAGACCCAGTACTTC	CASSGDRAQETQYF
NA	TRBD2	TRBV3-1/TRBV3-2	TRBJ2-7	TGTGCCAGCAGCCAGGTATTAGCGGGAGCCACCTACGAGCAGTACTTC	CASSQVLAGATYEQYF
once	TRBD1	TRBV28	TRBJ2-7	TGTGCCAGCAGTCGGACAGGGGTCTACGAGCAGTACTTC	CASSRTGVYEQYF
NA	TRBD2	TRBV3-1/TRBV3-2	TRBJ2-3	TGTGCCAGCAGATTAGCGGGGGGTCGACCAGATACGCAGTATTTT	CASRLAGGRPDTQYF
NA	NA	TRBV5-1	TRBJ1-1	TGCGCCAGCAGCTCCACTGGGGCGGACACTGAAGCTTTCTTT	CASSSTGADTEAFF
NA	NA	TRBV23-1	TRBJ2-3	TGCGCCAGCAGTCAAATCCCCCTCCCTAGGGAGCAGGAAACAGATACGCAGTATTTT	CASSQIPLPREQETDTQYF
few	TRBD2	TRBV28	TRBJ2-1	TGTGCCAGCCAGTACGGGAGGGTTAGTGGGGATGAGCAGTTCTTC	CASQYGRVSGDEQFF
once	NA	TRBV15	TRBJ2-7	TGTGCCACCAGCAGAGATAATTCCTACGAGCAGTACTTC	CATSRDNSYEQYF
NA	TRBD2	TRBV9	TRBJ2-2	TGTGCCAGCACCGGGACTAGCGTTACCGGGGAGCTGTTTTTT	CASTGTSVTGELFF
NA	NA	TRBV19	TRBJ1-5	TGTGCCAGTAGTATAAGAGGGTCCGGCAGGACGGGCAATCAGCCCCAGCATTTT	CASSIRGSGRTGNQPQHF
NA	NA	TRBV29-1	TRBJ1-3	TGCAGCGTTGAAGATCCGTTCGGGAGCCGGGGCTCTGGAAACACCATATATTTT	CSVEDPFGSRGSGNTIYF
NA	TRBD2	TRBV29-1	TRBJ2-3	TGCAGCGTTGAAACACGGGGGGTTACAGATACGCAGTATTTT	CSVETRGVTDTQYF
NA	TRBD1	TRBV6-6	TRBJ1-1	TGTGCCAGCAGTTACTCGACAGGGTACACTGAAGCTTTCTTT	CASSYSTGYTEAFF
NA	TRBD1	TRBV7-2	TRBJ2-2	TGTGCCAGCAGCTTAGGGCTGGGAAGACAGGGGGCGTCCGGGGAGCTGTTTTTT	CASSLGLGRQGASGELFF
NA	TRBD2	TRBV19	TRBJ2-2	TGTGCCAGTATAGGTTCGGGGACTAGTGCCACCGGGGAGCTGTTTTTT	CASIGSGTSATGELFF
NA	TRBD1	TRBV28	TRBJ2-7	TGTGCCAGCAGTATCCCGGGACAGCCCTACGAGCAGTACTTC	CASSIPGQPYEQYF
NA	TRBD1	TRBV7-8	TRBJ1-5	TGTGCCAGCAGCTGGGGAACAGGGGGGTATCAGCCCCAGCATTTT	CASSWGTGGYQPQHF
once	NA	TRBV7-9	TRBJ2-7	TGTGCCAGCAGTCCCCGGGGTCCCTACGAGCAGTACTTC	CASSPRGPYEQYF
NA	TRBD2	TRBV7-9	TRBJ2-7	TGTGCCAGCAGCCCTGGGGGGGTAAAGCAGTACTTC	CASSPGGVKQYF
NA	TRBD1	TRBV10-2	TRBJ1-5	TGCGCCAGCAGCGAGGACAGGGTCGATCAGCCCCAGCATTTT	CASSEDRVDQPQHF
NA	NA	TRBV28	TRBJ1-5	TGTGCCAGCTGGGCGGGCGGAAAAAATAGCAATCAGCCCCAGCATTTT	CASWAGGKNSNQPQHF
NA	TRBD2	TRBV10-2	TRBJ2-3	TGCGCCAGCAGTGCAGGACTAGCGGGAGGGGGCACAGATACGCAGTATTTT	CASSAGLAGGGTDTQYF
NA	NA	TRBV27	TRBJ1-5	TGTGCCAGCAGTTCAGGGGCCCAGGGCAATCAGCCCCAGCATTTT	CASSSGAQGNQPQHF
NA	NA	TRBV9	TRBJ2-7	TGTGCCAGCAGCGTAGGAACGGGACAACCGACCTACGAGCAGTACTTC	CASSVGTGQPTYEQYF
NA	TRBD1	TRBV27	TRBJ1-1	TGTGCCAGCAGTCATACCGGGACAGGGAACACTGAAGCTTTCTTT	CASSHTGTGNTEAFF
few	TRBD1	TRBV9	TRBJ1-2	TGTGCCAGCAGCGCGACAGGGGTGTATGGCTACACCTTC	CASSATGVYGYTF
NA	NA	TRBV27	TRBJ1-6	TGTGCCAGCAGTTCCCTTTTTGAGGGCTCCTATAATTCACCCCTCCACTTT	CASSSLFEGSYNSPLHF
NA	TRBD2	TRBV6-5	TRBJ2-3	TGTGCCAGCAGTTACGCCCTAGCGGGGGGAGGTACGCAGTATTTT	CASSYALAGGGTQYF
NA	NA	TRBV9	TRBJ1-5	TGTGCCAGCAGCGCCGAACCGGGGTTGGGTCAGCCCCAGCATTTT	CASSAEPGLGQPQHF
NA	TRBD2	TRBV7-6	TRBJ2-3	TGTGCCAGCAGCTTTGGACTAGCGGGGGAAAGCACAGATACGCAGTATTTT	CASSFGLAGESTDTQYF
NA	NA	TRBV10-3	TRBJ1-5	TGTGCCATCAGTGAGGGAGACTCTGGTAGCAATCAGCCCCAGCATTTT	CAISEGDSGSNQPQHF
NA	TRBD2	TRBV28	TRBJ2-2	TGTGCCAGCAGTTTATATGCTAGCGGGAGGGCGAACACCGGGGAGCTGTTTTTT	CASSLYASGRANTGELFF
NA	NA	TRBV12-3/TRBV12-4	TRBJ2-2	TGTGCCAGCAGCGAGGCACCCGGGGAGCTGTTTTTT	CASSEAPGELFF
NA	TRBD1	TRBV15	TRBJ1-2	TGTGCCACCAGCAGAGATCTCGCACAGGGGGACTATGGCTACACCTTC	CATSRDLAQGDYGYTF
NA	TRBD2	TRBV7-9	TRBJ2-1	TGTCTGGTTAGCGGGGGGGCTCCCACCTACAATGAGCAGTTCTTC	CLVSGGAPTYNEQFF
once	NA	TRBV28	TRBJ1-5	TGTGCCAGCAGCCCTCCGGGGGGGTATTCGCCCCAGCATTTT	CASSPPGGYSPQHF
NA	NA	TRBV11-2	TRBJ1-1	TGTGCCAGCAGCTTAGGGCACAGAACTGAAGCTTTCTTT	CASSLGHRTEAFF
NA	NA	TRBV6-5	TRBJ2-7	TGTGCCAGCAGTTACGACGGGTCGGACTACGAGCAGTACTTC	CASSYDGSDYEQYF